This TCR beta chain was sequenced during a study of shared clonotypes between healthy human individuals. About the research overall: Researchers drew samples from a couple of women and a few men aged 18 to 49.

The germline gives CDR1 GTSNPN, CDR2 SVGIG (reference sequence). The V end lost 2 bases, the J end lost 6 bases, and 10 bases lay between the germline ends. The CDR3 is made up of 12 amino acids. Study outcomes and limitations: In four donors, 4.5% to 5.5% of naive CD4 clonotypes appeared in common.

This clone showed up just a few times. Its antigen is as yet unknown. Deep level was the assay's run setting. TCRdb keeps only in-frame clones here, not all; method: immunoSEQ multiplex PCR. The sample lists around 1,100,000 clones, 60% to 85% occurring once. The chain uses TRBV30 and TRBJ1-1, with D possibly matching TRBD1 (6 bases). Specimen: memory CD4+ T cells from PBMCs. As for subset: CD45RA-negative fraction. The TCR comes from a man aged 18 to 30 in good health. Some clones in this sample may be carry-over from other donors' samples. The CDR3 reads CAWSQGRAEAFF. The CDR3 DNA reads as TGTGCCTGGAGTCAGGGGAGAGCTGAAGCTTTCTTT. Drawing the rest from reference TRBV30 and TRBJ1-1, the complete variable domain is SQTIHQWPATLVQPVGSPLSLECTVEGTSNPNLYWYRQAAGRGLQLLFYSVGIGQISSEVPQNLSASRPQDRQFILSSKKLLLSDSGFYLCAWSQGRAEAFFGQGTRLTVV.